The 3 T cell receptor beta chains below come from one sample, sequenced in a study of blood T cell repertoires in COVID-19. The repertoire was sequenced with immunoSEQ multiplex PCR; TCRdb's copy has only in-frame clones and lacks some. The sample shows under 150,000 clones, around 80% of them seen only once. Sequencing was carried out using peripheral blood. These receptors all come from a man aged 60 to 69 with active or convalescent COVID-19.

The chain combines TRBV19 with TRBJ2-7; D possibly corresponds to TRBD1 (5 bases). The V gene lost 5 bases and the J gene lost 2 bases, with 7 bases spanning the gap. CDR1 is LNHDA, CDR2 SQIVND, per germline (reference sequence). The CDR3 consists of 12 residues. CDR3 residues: CASSGRAYEQYF. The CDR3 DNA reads TGTGCCAGTAGTGGCAGGGCCTACGAGCAGTACTTC.

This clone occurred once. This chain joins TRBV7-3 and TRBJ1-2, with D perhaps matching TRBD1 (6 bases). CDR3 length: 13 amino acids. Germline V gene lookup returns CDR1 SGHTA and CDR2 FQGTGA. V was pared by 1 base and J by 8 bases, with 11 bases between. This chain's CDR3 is CASSLNREGGYTF. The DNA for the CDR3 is TGTGCCAGCAGCTTAAACAGGGAGGGCGGCTACACCTTC.

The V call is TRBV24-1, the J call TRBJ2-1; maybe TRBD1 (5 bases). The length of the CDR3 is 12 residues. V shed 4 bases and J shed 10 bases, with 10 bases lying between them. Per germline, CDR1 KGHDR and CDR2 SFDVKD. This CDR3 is CATSDQNREQFF. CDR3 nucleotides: TGTGCCACCAGTGACCAGAACAGGGAGCAGTTCTTC.